This T cell receptor beta chain was sequenced during a study of identical twins. This clonotype was counted at least ten times. The antigen is unknown. Study-wide points: Model-predicted out-of-frame TCR alpha sharing fell below observed values in monozygotic twins. Out-of-frame alpha sequences that twins shared showed excess low generation probability.

Germline V gives CDR1 MNHEY, CDR2 SVGAGI. Trimming removed 5 bases from V and 9 bases from J, with 17 bases in between. The CDR3 length is 14 residues. TCRdb reprocessed the 5' RACE reads with MiXCR, giving one entry per CDR3 protein. Of approximately 150,000 distinct CDR3 sequences listed, around 3.4% are singletons. The origin of this receptor is a young man in good health. The rearrangement uses TRBV6-5 and TRBJ2-1; D is uncertain. Source material: memory T cells sorted from blood. The CDR3 protein is CASSMTLSGGEQFF. In nucleotides, the CDR3 is TGTGCCAGCAGTATGACTCTAAGTGGTGGTGAGCAGTTCTTC.